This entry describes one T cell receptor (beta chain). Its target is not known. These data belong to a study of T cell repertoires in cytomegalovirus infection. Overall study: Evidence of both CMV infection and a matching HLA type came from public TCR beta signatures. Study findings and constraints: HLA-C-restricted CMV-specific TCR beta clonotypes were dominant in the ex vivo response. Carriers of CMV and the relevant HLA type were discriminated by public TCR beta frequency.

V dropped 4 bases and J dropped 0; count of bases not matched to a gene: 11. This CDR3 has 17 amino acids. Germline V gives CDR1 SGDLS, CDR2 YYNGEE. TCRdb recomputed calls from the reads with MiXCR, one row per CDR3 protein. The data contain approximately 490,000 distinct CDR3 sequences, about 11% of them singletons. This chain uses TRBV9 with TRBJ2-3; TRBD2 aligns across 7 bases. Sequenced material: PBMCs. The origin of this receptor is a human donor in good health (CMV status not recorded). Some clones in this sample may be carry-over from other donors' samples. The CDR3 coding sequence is TGTGCCAGCAGCTCGGGGGTATGGGGAGGGAGCACAGATACGCAGTATTTT. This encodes CASSSGVWGGSTDTQYF.